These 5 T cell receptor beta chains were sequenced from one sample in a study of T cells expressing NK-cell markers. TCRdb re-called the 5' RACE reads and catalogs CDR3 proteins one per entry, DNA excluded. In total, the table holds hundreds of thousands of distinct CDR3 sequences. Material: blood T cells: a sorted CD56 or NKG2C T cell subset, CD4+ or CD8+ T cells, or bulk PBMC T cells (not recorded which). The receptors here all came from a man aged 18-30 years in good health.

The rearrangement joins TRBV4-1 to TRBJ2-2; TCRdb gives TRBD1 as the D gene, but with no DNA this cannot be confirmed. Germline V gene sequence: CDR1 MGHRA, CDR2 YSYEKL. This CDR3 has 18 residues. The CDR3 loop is CASSQPGQGAFNTGELFF.

The CDR3: CASSRLDRGTGEQYF. J is TRBJ2-7 and V is TRBV7-9; checking the TCRdb D call of TRBD1 is not possible without DNA. In germline, CDR1 is SEHNR, CDR2 FQNEAQ (reference sequence). This CDR3 is 15 amino acids long.

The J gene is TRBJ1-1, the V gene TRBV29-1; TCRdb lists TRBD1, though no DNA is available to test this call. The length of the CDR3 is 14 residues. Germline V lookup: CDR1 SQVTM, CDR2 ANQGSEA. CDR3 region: CSVEDAEGATEAFF.

CDR3: CASSLRLAGGQYNEQFF. This chain connects TRBV11-2 to TRBJ2-1; TCRdb gives TRBD2 as the D gene, but with no DNA this cannot be confirmed. CDR3 length: 17 amino acids. Germline V gene lookup returns CDR1 SGHAT and CDR2 FQNNGV.

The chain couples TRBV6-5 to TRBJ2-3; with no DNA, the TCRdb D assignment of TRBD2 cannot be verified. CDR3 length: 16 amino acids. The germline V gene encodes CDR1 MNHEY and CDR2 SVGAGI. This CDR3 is CASSYSAGELGDTQYF.